These 23 T cell receptor beta chains were sequenced from one sample in a study of control samples from healthy donors and cancer patients. The protocol was immunoSEQ multiplex PCR, while the TCRdb copy is restricted to in-frame clones and leaves out a portion. Among some 170,000 clones listed, nearly 96% were seen once. Sequenced input: blood. The receptors derive from a woman in her twenties or thirties in good health.

In its sample, this clone was seen a few times. J is TRBJ2-3 and V is TRBV5-1; TRBD2 matches at 8 bases. Germline values: CDR1 SGHRS, CDR2 YFSETQ. Trimming at V came to 4 bases and at J to 7 bases, leaving 11 bases not matched to a gene. This CDR3 has 15 amino acids. The CDR3: CASSRDSGGANTQYF. The DNA of the CDR3 is TGCGCCAGCAGCCGTGACAGCGGGGGTGCAAATACGCAGTATTTT.

This chain links TRBV28 with TRBJ1-1; maybe TRBD1 (6 bases). Trimming cost V 3 bases and J 10 bases, with 9 bases left between them. CDR3 length: 11 residues. Per germline, CDR1 MDHEN and CDR2 SYDVKM. The CDR3: CASSLGQGAFF. The CDR3, as DNA: TGTGCCAGCAGTTTGGGACAAGGAGCTTTCTTT.

This chain joins TRBV7-9 and TRBJ2-7; no reliable D call. Trimming removed 7 bases at V and 6 bases at J, with 16 bases between. This CDR3 has 13 residues. Germline V lookup: CDR1 SEHNR, CDR2 FQNEAQ (reference sequence). The CDR3 sequence is CASTDDSDGEQYF. CDR3 in DNA: TGTGCCAGCACCGACGACTCGGACGGCGAGCAGTACTTC.

In nucleotides, the CDR3 is TGTGCCAGCAGTGAATATAACCGCAATGAGCAGTTCTTC. It specifies CASSEYNRNEQFF. The chain joins TRBV25-1 to TRBJ2-1; the D is unclear. Germline CDR1 reads MGHDK; CDR2 reads SYGVNS. Deletions cut 0 bases from V and 6 bases from J, with 6 bases between. The length of the CDR3 is 13 residues.

This clone was seen once. The rearrangement joins TRBV7-6 to TRBJ2-5; D unclear. Germline V gene data show CDR1 as SGHVS and CDR2 as FNYEAQ. The CDR3 is 15 amino acids. V was shortened by 3 bases and J by 0 bases, with 11 bases between the two germline ends. The CDR3 loop is CASSFAWGNQETQYF. The CDR3 DNA follows: TGTGCCAGCAGCTTCGCTTGGGGTAACCAAGAGACCCAGTACTTC.

This clone was seen once. The V and J genes are TRBV6-5 and TRBJ1-4, with D tentatively TRBD1 (5 bases). Germline V gene data show CDR1 as MNHEY and CDR2 as SVGAGI. The ends were cut back, 7 bases at V and 8 bases at J, with 20 bases in the middle. The CDR3 spans 15 residues. The CDR3 spells CASTRGGGSYEKLFF. The CDR3 DNA reads TGTGCCAGCACTAGGGGCGGGGGAAGTTACGAAAAACTGTTTTTT.

The chain is built from TRBV5-6 and TRBJ1-1; tentative D call: TRBD1 (6 bases). Germline V lookup: CDR1 SGHDT, CDR2 YYEEEE. Trimming took 2 bases from V and 13 from J, leaving 18 bases between them. CDR3 size: 13 residues. For the CDR3, the DNA is TGTGCCAGCAGCTTAGCGGACGGCGGGGGCGATTTCTTT. It specifies CASSLADGGGDFF.

The genes are TRBV15 and TRBJ2-5, with 10 bases matching TRBD1. Looked up from germline, CDR1 is LNHNV and CDR2 is YYDKDF (reference sequence). V shed 4 bases and J 0 bases; nucleotides not matched to a gene: 8. The CDR3 extends over 17 amino acids. CDR3 protein: CATSTLTGTGDQETQYF. The DNA of the CDR3 is TGTGCCACCAGCACCCTAACCGGGACAGGGGACCAAGAGACCCAGTACTTC.

This chain connects TRBV14 to TRBJ2-7; no clear D gene. The germline V gene has CDR1 SGHDN and CDR2 FVKESK. This CDR3 has 14 amino acids. Trimming shortened V by 4 bases and J by 1 base, and 11 bases separated the two germline ends. The DNA of the CDR3 is TGTGCCAGCAGCCCGGACGGCTTATCCTACGAGCAGTACTTC. This translates into CASSPDGLSYEQYF.

This clone was picked up one time. The rearrangement links TRBV4-1 to TRBJ2-5; a weak D match, TRBD1 (5 bases). Looked up from germline, CDR1 is MGHRA and CDR2 is YSYEKL. The V gene lost 1 base and the J gene lost 4 bases, with 13 bases spanning the gap. This CDR3 region has 15 residues. This CDR3 reads CASSQVGLRGETQYF. CDR3 DNA: TGCGCCAGCAGCCAAGTGGGGCTCCGAGGAGAGACCCAGTACTTC.

V and J are TRBV27 and TRBJ1-5; D gene ambiguous. The V gene's germline CDR1 is MNHEY and CDR2 SMNVEV (reference sequence). The CDR3 runs 14 residues. The V and J ends lost 2 bases and 0 bases respectively, with 5 bases between them. The CDR3 protein is CASSLQVSNQPQHF. The CDR3 nucleotides are TGTGCCAGCAGTTTACAGGTTAGCAATCAGCCCCAGCATTTT.

The chain has TRBV4-2 and TRBJ1-1; no clear D. CDR3 length: 14 amino acids. CDR1 and CDR2 from the germline V gene are LGHNA and YNFKEQ. Trimming shortened V by 1 base and J by 3 bases, and 9 bases separated the two germline ends. The CDR3 DNA follows: TGTGCCAGCAGCCAAGTCGCCCCCGACACTGAAGCTTTCTTT. It codes for CASSQVAPDTEAFF.

J is TRBJ2-6 and V is TRBV4-1; D remains ambiguous. The CDR3 runs 16 residues. V dropped 1 base and J dropped 0 bases, with 7 bases sitting between them. Per the germline V gene, CDR1 is MGHRA and CDR2 is YSYEKL. CDR3 nucleotide sequence: TGCGCCAGCAGCCAAGGGGTAACCTCTGGGGCCAACGTCCTGACTTTC. Residues: CASSQGVTSGANVLTF.

As DNA, the CDR3 is TGCAGTGCTAGTGACAGGGTCCACTCTGGGGCCAACGTCCTGACTTTC. It is translated as CSASDRVHSGANVLTF. The chain recombines TRBV20-1 with TRBJ2-6; TRBD1 agrees at 7 bases. Per the germline V gene, CDR1 is DFQATT and CDR2 is SNEGSKA (reference sequence). This CDR3 has 16 amino acids. V gave up 3 bases and J gave up 0 bases; unmatched junction bases: 5.

The chain's CDR3 is CASTPAQETQYF. The CDR3 nucleotides read TGTGCCAGCACCCCGGCCCAAGAGACCCAGTACTTC. The chain links TRBV2 to TRBJ2-5; no firm D call. The CDR3 covers 12 residues. Trimming removed 7 bases at V and 1 base at J, with 7 bases between. Per the germline V gene, CDR1 is SNHLY and CDR2 is FYNNEI.

The chain couples TRBV27 to TRBJ2-2; D ambiguous. The CDR3 spans 13 residues. V was shortened by 5 bases and J by 2 bases, with 6 bases between the two germline ends. Germline CDR1 and CDR2: MNHEY and SMNVEV (reference sequence). In nucleotides, the CDR3 is TGTGCCAGCAGTCGACTTAACACCGGGGAGCTGTTTTTT. Encoded protein: CASSRLNTGELFF.

This chain connects TRBV5-1 to TRBJ1-1; maybe TRBD1 (5 bases). The CDR3 runs 14 residues. Per the germline V gene, CDR1 is SGHRS and CDR2 is YFSETQ. V dropped 4 bases and J dropped 1 base, with 11 bases sitting between them. The CDR3 DNA follows: TGCGCCAGCAGCCCGGGACCAACGAACACTGAAGCTTTCTTT. It specifies CASSPGPTNTEAFF.

This clone was detected once. The rearrangement uses TRBV7-6 and TRBJ1-2; 7 bases agree with TRBD1. The CDR3 contains 14 residues. Germline V CDR1 and CDR2: SGHVS, FNYEAQ. V shed 3 bases and J 2 bases; nucleotides not matched to a gene: 3. CDR3 amino acids: CASSLQGDNYGYTF. CDR3 coding DNA: TGTGCCAGCAGCTTGCAGGGGGACAACTATGGCTACACCTTC. The whole variable domain, remainder taken from reference TRBV7-6 and TRBJ1-2, is GAGVSQSPRYKVTKRGQDVALRCDPISGHVSLYWYRQALGQGPEFLTYFNYEAQQDKSGLPNDRFSAERPEGSISTLTIQRTEQRDSAMYRCASSLQGDNYGYTFGSGTRLTVV.

This clone was recorded a few times. CDR3 amino acids: CASSQDPPRGDLSYEQYF. CDR3 nucleotides: TGTGCCAGCAGCCAAGATCCGCCCAGGGGGGACCTCTCCTACGAGCAGTACTTC. V usage is TRBV4-2 and J usage is TRBJ2-7; D perhaps matches TRBD1 (7 bases). CDR3 length equals 18 residues. Deletions cut 0 bases from V and 0 bases from J, with 18 bases between. Germline values: CDR1 LGHNA, CDR2 YNFKEQ.

The chain joins TRBV19 to TRBJ1-5; D unresolved. The V end was cut by 1 base, the J end by 7 bases, with 11 bases between. Germline values: CDR1 LNHDA, CDR2 SQIVND (reference sequence). The CDR3 totals 14 residues. The chain's CDR3 is CASSIVGAGQPQHF. The CDR3 bases are TGTGCCAGTAGTATAGTGGGCGCGGGCCAGCCCCAGCATTTT.

The chain is built from TRBV5-1 and TRBJ1-2, with D unresolved. Germline lookup yields CDR1 SGHRS and CDR2 YFSETQ. The CDR3 spans 13 residues. Trimming stripped 0 bases from V and 2 bases from J, with 5 bases between. CDR3 bases: TGCGCCAGCAGCTTGGGAGAAAACTATGGCTACACCTTC. This gives the protein CASSLGENYGYTF.

J is TRBJ2-7 and V is TRBV11-2; TRBD1 matches 8 bases. This CDR3 spans 14 amino acids. V shed 5 bases, J shed 6 bases, and the junction held 9 bases outside the gene matches. Germline V lookup: CDR1 SGHAT, CDR2 FQNNGV. The CDR3 spells CASSPRDRFLEQYF. CDR3 in DNA: TGTGCCAGCAGCCCCCGGGACAGGTTCCTCGAGCAGTACTTC.

V is TRBV5-4 and J is TRBJ2-5; D might be TRBD1 (6 bases). Germline V gene lookup returns CDR1 SGHNT and CDR2 YYREEE (reference sequence). There are 14 residues in the CDR3. Deletions cut 0 bases from V and 4 bases from J, with 10 bases between. The DNA of the CDR3 is TGTGCCAGCAGCTTGGGGACAGCCCCAGAGACCCAGTACTTC. Translation: CASSLGTAPETQYF.